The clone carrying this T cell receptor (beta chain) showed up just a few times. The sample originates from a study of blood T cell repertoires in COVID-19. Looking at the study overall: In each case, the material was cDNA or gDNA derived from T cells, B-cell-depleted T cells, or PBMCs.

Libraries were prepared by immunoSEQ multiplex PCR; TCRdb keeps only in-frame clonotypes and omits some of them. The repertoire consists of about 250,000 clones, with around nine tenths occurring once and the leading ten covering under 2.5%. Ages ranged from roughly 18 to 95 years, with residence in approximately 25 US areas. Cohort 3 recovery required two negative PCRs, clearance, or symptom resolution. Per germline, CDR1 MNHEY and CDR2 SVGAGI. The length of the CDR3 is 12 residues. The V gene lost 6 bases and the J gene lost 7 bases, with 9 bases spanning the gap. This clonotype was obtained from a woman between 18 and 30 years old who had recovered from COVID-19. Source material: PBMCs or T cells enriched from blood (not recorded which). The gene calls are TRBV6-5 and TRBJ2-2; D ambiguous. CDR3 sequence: CASRAVGGELFF. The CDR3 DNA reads TGTGCCAGCAGGGCAGTTGGCGGGGAGCTGTTTTTT.